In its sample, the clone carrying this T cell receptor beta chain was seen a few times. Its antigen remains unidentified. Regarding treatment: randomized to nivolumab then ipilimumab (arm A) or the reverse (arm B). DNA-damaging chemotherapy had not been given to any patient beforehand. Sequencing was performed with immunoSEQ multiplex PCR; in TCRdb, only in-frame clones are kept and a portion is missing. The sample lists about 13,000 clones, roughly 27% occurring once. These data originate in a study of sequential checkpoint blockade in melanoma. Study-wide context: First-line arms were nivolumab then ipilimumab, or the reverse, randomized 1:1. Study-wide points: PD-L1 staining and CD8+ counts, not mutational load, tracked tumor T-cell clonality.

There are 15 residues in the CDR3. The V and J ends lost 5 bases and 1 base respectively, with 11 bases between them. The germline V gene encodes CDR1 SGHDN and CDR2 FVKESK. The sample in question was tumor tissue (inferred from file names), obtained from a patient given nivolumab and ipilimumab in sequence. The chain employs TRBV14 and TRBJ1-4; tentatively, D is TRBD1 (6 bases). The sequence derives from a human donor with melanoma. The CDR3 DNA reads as TGTGCCAGCAGCTCGAGGACAGAAACTAATGAAAAACTGTTTTTT. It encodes CASSSRTETNEKLFF.